The clone carrying this TCR beta chain was detected many times. What it recognizes is unknown. Unique molecular identifiers were used to barcode this TCRbeta library. TCRdb reprocessed the PCR reads via MiXCR and lists one record per CDR3 protein. The table shows approximately 630,000 distinct CDR3 sequences, with about an eighth occurring only once. The CDR3 contains 13 residues. J gave up 0 bases and V 6 bases, and 5 bases lay outside the gene matches. Germline-derived CDR1 and CDR2 are SQVTM and ANQGSEA. The entry originates in a study of T-cell reconstitution after alpha-beta-depleted transplantation in children. Whole-study findings and limits: It was newly produced T cells that mostly accounted for T-cell counts and diversity one year after transplant. Surviving recipient T cells and thymic progenitors underlay high day-60 TCRbeta diversity in some patients. Where alpha-beta T cells came from about two months after transplant was reportedly several hundred expanded graft clones.

The source material was PBMCs, sampled before TCRalphabeta/CD19-depleted stem cell transplant. V is TRBV29-1 and J is TRBJ2-7; TRBD1 matches at 7 bases. The clonotype comes from a girl aged 2 to 10 with congenital amegakaryocytic thrombocytopenia, due to receive a stem cell transplant. The CDR3 nucleotides are TGCAGCGTGCAGGGGGTCGGCTCCTACGAGCAGTACTTC. It yields the protein CSVQGVGSYEQYF.